This TCR beta chain came from a study of a mutant IDH1 vaccine in newly diagnosed glioma. Study details: Vaccination was launched 4-6 weeks after radiotherapy alone, or with temozolomide cycles. At week 35 came visit V12, and visit V13 followed at week 47. Former treatment meant radiotherapy, temozolomide, or both; the majority had gotten both.

Time point specified: week 47, end of study. Each dose of the vaccine consisted of 300 ug of mutant IDH1 20-mer peptide, with topical imiquimod. Some clones are missing from TCRdb's copy, which holds only in-frame ones; the method was immunoSEQ multiplex PCR. The table records about 50,000 clones, about 80% of them present only once. A note on this clone: The antigen is not known.

The input for sequencing was PBMCs, taken from a glioma patient whose treatment included an IDH1 peptide vaccine. This receptor was obtained from a man aged 50 or older with glioma.

The CDR3 protein is CASSLTRATNEKLFF. CDR3 coding DNA: TGCGCCAGCAGCCTGACCAGGGCTACTAATGAAAAACTGTTTTTT. The rearrangement uses TRBV4-1 and TRBJ1-4; D perhaps matches TRBD1 (5 bases). Germline CDR1 and CDR2: MGHRA and YSYEKL. The CDR3 length is 15 residues. V dropped 4 bases and J dropped 2 bases, with 11 bases sitting between them.